This T cell receptor beta chain was sequenced for a study of cytomegalovirus exposure and HLA in healthy donors (dated by TCRdb to the late 2010s). Study-level background: According to an earlier analysis of 550 to 700 of the donors, some 170 million T cells yielded roughly 100 million unique TCR beta sequences and about 300 Gb of sequence data. A handful of DR-DQ haplotypes were treated as single units for association and clustering because of strong linkage in the cohort. The genetic ancestry cluster associated with self-reported Caucasian donors included about 81% of the 300 to 450 genotyped donors. Typing coverage differed by locus: A, B, C, DRB1 and DQB1 were typed in roughly 629-640 donors, DQA1 in approximately 520, DPA1 in 600 to 610, and DPB1 in 400 to 480. In addition to the first cohort of around 670 subjects, a separate validation cohort of approximately 130 different subjects was used. Every discovery cohort repertoire had been produced on one sequencing platform. Alongside the repertoire data, information on donor age, sex, ethnicity and CMV serostatus was compiled. The study combined high-throughput TCR immunosequencing, statistical association of individual TCRs with disease status, and machine learning to predict cytomegalovirus infection status. Both class I and class II loci were covered by HLA typing, at four-digit resolution. The aim of the study was to test whether cataloging public T cell receptors could identify signatures of past pathogen exposure. A later analysis re-analyzed previously published TCR beta repertoires from approximately 670 donors and added high-resolution HLA genotyping to study TCR occurrence patterns. Among 398 genotyped donors of the cohort, an average of around 240,000 unique TCR beta nucleotide sequences was sequenced per donor, of which about 19% were non-productive. Roughly 300 gigabases of sequencing data and tens of millions of unique TCR sequences were included in an early release covering 550 to 650 HLA-typed donors. The study used immunosequencing to profile the T cell repertoires of 666 subjects and linked those repertoires to cytomegalovirus serostatus. An earlier analysis of 500 to 650 of the donors applied high-throughput TCR beta sequencing to assess whether each TCR beta V gene segment acted as functional or pseudogenic. Genome-wide SNP genotypes for about three fifths of the roughly 670 donors were used in a later genetic analysis, which treated that subset as a discovery cohort. In the later analysis, no new phenotypic data were used to find candidate immune exposures; instead, reliance was placed on TCR beta sequences and their occurrence across donors. Overall study results and their limits: Only TCR beta chains were sequenced in this cohort, and the absence of alpha or paired-chain data limited detectable features. A cluster of highly shared sequence variants was judged likely to represent a technical artifact of the sequencing pipeline. A later analysis associated 16,951 TCR beta sequences with specific HLA alleles at a false discovery rate of 0.05. The earlier analysis of around 600 of the donors excluded 15 to 20 rarely observed V segments, including chromosome 9 orphons, because counts were too low. The authors suggested that the approach could potentially be generalized to other disease states and immunological phenotypes. According to a later analysis, most CMV-associated TCR beta chains appeared to be HLA-restricted, and the HLA associations seemed to be driven largely by CMV exposure. Because some donors lacked HLA typing at each locus, the association tests relied only on the typed subset. When HLA alleles, especially DR and DQ, strongly co-occurred, TCR associations were difficult to assign to individual alleles. An earlier analysis of some 590 of the donors showed that most TCR beta V segments appeared in productive rearrangements either about 87% or about 30% of the time, which broadly matched IMGT annotations. Presence/absence analyses assumed roughly uniform sequencing depth across donors, an assumption that may not hold. A later analysis reported that several top co-occurrence clusters appeared linked to parvovirus B19, influenza, CMV and Epstein-Barr virus. The 87-base-pair reads could not distinguish some IMGT-functional V segments, including TRBV6-2 and TRBV6-3, so those segments were excluded. In both the original and validation cohorts, the classifier was reported to diagnose cytomegalovirus status with high specificity and sensitivity. A later genetic analysis associated a missense DCLRE1C variant with V-gene and J-gene trimming of TCR beta chains, and an independent cohort replicated the association. A total of 164 TCR beta chains were listed by the study as associated with cytomegalovirus. In a later analysis, HLA-associated TCR beta chains showed more clonal expansion and lower generation probabilities than non-associated chains that were equally common. According to a later genetic analysis, donors in an Asian-associated ancestry cluster had fewer N-insertions in productive TCRs than the approximately 700-donor mean. A further reported finding was that TCR beta sequences accurately predicted the HLA-A and HLA-B alleles for most subjects in the first cohort. Most TCR sequences were observed very rarely across donors, whereas some public TCRs were present in many individuals. Correlated functional status among segregating V segments might reflect linkage disequilibrium, but an unknown experimental factor could not be ruled out. In a later analysis, the rate of TCR association differed among HLA loci, with DRB1 alleles having the most associated TCRs and HLA-C alleles having the fewest. CMV serostatus was the only immune exposure information available for the cohort. In vitro tests confirmed that a few of the cytomegalovirus-associated TCR beta chains recognize cytomegalovirus antigens.

The cohort consisted of 666 healthy bone marrow donors. All cohort members were sampled while nominally healthy, although unrecorded immune exposures were likely present. The donor tested CMV seronegative and was one of the 352 seronegative cohort members. A peripheral blood sample was collected from each donor, and TCR beta sequencing was performed on peripheral blood mononuclear cells. Genomic DNA was extracted from the blood cell samples with the Qiagen DNeasy Blood Extraction Kit. Libraries were constructed by the immunoSEQ multiplex PCR assay. For the multiplex PCR, a mixture combining 60 forward primers for TCR Vbeta segments and 13 reverse primers for TCR Jbeta segments was used. The CDR3 region of rearranged TCR beta genes was amplified from genomic DNA with a multiplex PCR assay. On the Illumina HiSeq System, the amplified TCR beta libraries were sequenced as 87-base-pair reads. In the source study's methods: Across the 600 to 700 repertoires, a later analysis counted roughly 77 million unique TCR beta chains, 9 million to 14 million of which were shared by at least two donors. Raw reads were error-corrected and collapsed into unique sequences by a nearest-neighbor algorithm in which closely related sequences were merged to remove PCR and sequencing errors. Alignment of CDR3 sequences to IMGT reference sequences was used to assign V, D and J gene segments. For a sequence to be retained, at least a six-nucleotide match to both a V gene segment and a J gene segment was required. Rearrangements were classified as productive when the CDR3 lacked stop codons and remained in frame with V and J, and all other rearrangements were classified as non-productive. CDR3 was defined according to IMGT convention as the region running from the second conserved V-encoded cysteine to the conserved J-encoded phenylalanine. The earlier analysis of some 550 of the donors excluded any sequence lacking an unambiguous match to a single V gene segment. In an earlier analysis of several hundred of the donors, a V segment was called functional when productive rearrangements were above 56.7%, and segregating when the standard deviation between donors exceeded 5%. A statistical classification framework was developed to diagnose cytomegalovirus status using the catalog of TCR beta chain sequences. A later analysis assigned V and J genes by comparing TCR nucleotide sequences with IMGT/GENE-DB human TR gene sequences. In a later analysis, CDR3 sequences and most-parsimonious VDJ recombination scenarios were assigned using the TCRdist pipeline. In a later analysis, each TCR beta chain was defined by its CDR3 amino acid sequence together with its V-gene family, and reads lacking a unique V-gene family were excluded. In a later analysis, 500 to 700 highly shared, low-generation-probability nucleotide sequences were removed to address suspected cross-contamination and a sequencing artifact. In a later analysis, a clonal expansion index for each public chain was calculated from normalized within-repertoire ranks of inferred template counts. In a later analysis, generation probabilities were computed with a VDJ recombination model fitted to out-of-frame rearrangements, and the resulting probabilities were checked against IGoR. Hypergeometric tests were used in a later analysis to score TCR-TCR, TCR-HLA and TCR-CMV co-occurrence, with a repertoire-size bias correction applied to the TCR pairs. To estimate false discovery rates, a later analysis permuted the HLA or CMV assignments 20 times. In a later analysis, co-occurring TCRs were grouped with DBSCAN, and TCRdist sequence similarity was added when clustering was performed within HLA-allele-positive subsets. Repertoires with fewer than 30,000 or more than 120,000 public chains, plus five repertoires with anomalous nucleotide sharing, were excluded from co-occurrence clustering. TCRdb carries this immuneACCESS record with in-frame sequences only. Its versions omit some clonotypes, under half of them owing to an unresolved V gene in the studies checked, with the rest unexplained. That table gives V, J and clone size, and the DNA gave D and trimming. For this sample there are about 170,000 clones; about 75% appear just once. The ten largest clones capture roughly 1.9% of the sample.

As concerns this clone: Its recognized antigen is unknown. Within one base of it there is no much larger clone, and no base qualities were kept.

CDR1 MDHEN and CDR2 SYDVKM are derived from the germline V gene. The CDR3, from cysteine to phenylalanine, totals 18 residues. CDR3 DNA is the only sequence kept; it has 54 bases, read in frame from the first base. V ends up 4 bases short and J 2 bases short, with an unmatched junction base count of 15. The clonotype comes from a female donor in good health and CMV-seronegative. Sequenced input: PBMCs. The receptor chain draws on TRBV28 and TRBJ2-7; 9 middle bases align to TRBD1. The DNA sequence is given as TGTGCCAGCAGTTCTCTGGGGTGGGGACAGGGCCAGACCTACGAGCAGTACTTC. Translated, it gives CASSSLGWGQGQTYEQYF.